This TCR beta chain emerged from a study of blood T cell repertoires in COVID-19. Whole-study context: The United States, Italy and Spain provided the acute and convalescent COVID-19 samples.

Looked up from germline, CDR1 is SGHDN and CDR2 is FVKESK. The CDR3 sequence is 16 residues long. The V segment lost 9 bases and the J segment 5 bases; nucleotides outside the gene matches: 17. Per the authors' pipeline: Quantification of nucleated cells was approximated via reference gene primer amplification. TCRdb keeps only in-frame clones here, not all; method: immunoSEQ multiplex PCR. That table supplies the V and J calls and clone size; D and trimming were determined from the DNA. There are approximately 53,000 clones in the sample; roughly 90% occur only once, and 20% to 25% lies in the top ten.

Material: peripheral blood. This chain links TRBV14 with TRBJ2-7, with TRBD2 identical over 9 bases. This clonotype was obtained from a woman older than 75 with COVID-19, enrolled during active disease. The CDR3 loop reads CASNSGREGRINEQYF. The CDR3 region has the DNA TGTGCCAGTAACTCCGGGCGGGAGGGGCGCATCAACGAGCAGTACTTC.